The 2 T cell receptor beta chains reported below all come from one sample, sequenced in a study of PD-1 blockade in classical Hodgkin lymphoma. The protocol was immunoSEQ multiplex PCR, while the TCRdb copy is restricted to in-frame clones and leaves out a portion. This sample yields roughly 18,000 clones, of which over 60% are seen a single time; 8.3% belongs to the top ten. Brentuximab vedotin exposure varied among the patients, all of whom had relapsed after autologous stem cell transplantation. This specimen was peripheral blood mononuclear cells (PBMCs), taken before the second cycle of nivolumab. These receptors all stem from a human donor with classical Hodgkin lymphoma.

Remarks on this clone: The same CDR3 also results from other DNA sequences found in this sample. The chain uses TRBV6-5 and TRBJ1-1, with 7 bases fitting TRBD1. Per germline, CDR1 MNHEY and CDR2 SVGAGI. Trimming at V came to 6 bases and at J to 5 bases, leaving 3 bases not matched to a gene. The CDR3 sequence is 12 residues long. The DNA for the CDR3 is TGTGCCAGCAGCCGACAGGGTACTGAAGCTTTCTTT. Translated: CASSRQGTEAFF.

The chain recombines TRBV5-1 with TRBJ1-1, with a possible D match to TRBD1 (5 bases). Germline assignment: CDR1 SGHRS and CDR2 YFSETQ. The CDR3 has 15 residues. V gave up 4 bases and J gave up 5 bases, with 18 bases separating them. CDR3 amino acids: CASSGGGYLGTEAFF. The CDR3 DNA reads TGCGCCAGCAGCGGGGGTGGATATCTGGGGACTGAAGCTTTCTTT. The complete variable domain, with remaining parts taken from reference TRBV5-1 and TRBJ1-1, reads KAGVTQTPRYLIKTRGQQVTLSCSPISGHRSVSWYQQTPGQGLQFLFEYFSETQRNKGNFPGRFSGRQFSNSRSEMNVSTLELGDSALYLCASSGGGYLGTEAFFGQGTRLTVV.